These 6 T cell receptor beta chains originate from one sample sequenced in a study of cytotoxic CD8 clonotypes in ibrutinib-treated CLL. Sequencing was performed with immunoSEQ multiplex PCR; in TCRdb, only in-frame clones are kept and a portion is missing. The sample lists approximately 60,000 clones; roughly 50% were seen once. Material: PBMCs, obtained after 24 months of ibrutinib treatment. These receptors were obtained from a human donor with chronic lymphocytic leukemia.

The chain uses TRBV30 and TRBJ1-1, with D maybe TRBD1 (5 bases). The germline V gene encodes CDR1 GTSNPN and CDR2 SVGIG (reference sequence). CDR3 length: 14 amino acids. V was pared by 0 bases and J by 5 bases, with 13 bases between. The CDR3 DNA follows: TGTGCCTGGAGTGTAGTAACGGGGCGGACTGAAGCTTTCTTT. It translates to CAWSVVTGRTEAFF.

This clone was recorded many times. The chain couples TRBV5-4 to TRBJ2-5; D unclear. Germline V lookup: CDR1 SGHNT, CDR2 YYREEE (reference sequence). The CDR3 totals 14 residues. The germline V and J ends were trimmed by 4 bases and 1 base, with 11 bases remaining between them. The DNA of the CDR3 is TGTGCCAGCAGCCTCCCCAGTGTCCAAGAGACCCAGTACTTC. Residues: CASSLPSVQETQYF. Combining the CDR3 with reference TRBV5-4 and TRBJ2-5 gives the whole variable domain ETGVTQSPTHLIKTRGQQVTLRCSSQSGHNTVSWYQQALGQGPQFIFQYYREEENGRGNFPPRFSGLQFPNYSSELNVNALELDDSALYLCASSLPSVQETQYFGPGTRLLVL.

This clone was counted between two and nine times. The chain couples TRBV5-5 to TRBJ2-2; D call uncertain. The V end was cut by 0 bases, the J end by 1 base, with 4 bases between. CDR3 length equals 14 residues. Germline V CDR1 and CDR2: SGHKS, YYEKEE (reference sequence). CDR3 nucleotide sequence: TGTGCCAGCAGCTTGGGAGGGAACACCGGGGAGCTGTTTTTT. Translating gives CASSLGGNTGELFF.

This chain joins TRBV2 and TRBJ2-4; no clear D gene. This CDR3 comprises 15 residues. V lost 6 bases and J lost 0, with 12 bases in between. The V gene's germline CDR1 is SNHLY and CDR2 FYNNEI. CDR3: CASSLQTLAKNIQYF. In nucleotides, the CDR3 is TGTGCCAGCAGCCTCCAGACTCTAGCCAAAAACATTCAGTACTTC.

V is TRBV19 and J is TRBJ2-3, with D possibly being TRBD2 (5 bases). Germline CDR1 LNHDA, CDR2 SQIVND (reference sequence). Trimming took off 6 bases at V and 3 bases at J, with 10 bases between the two ends. The CDR3 covers 13 residues. The CDR3 region has the DNA TGTGCCAGTAGGGTAGCGCTTACAGATACGCAGTATTTT. It encodes CASRVALTDTQYF.

This clone was counted only a few times. V is TRBV7-2 and J is TRBJ2-3; unclear D gene. V was cut by 3 bases and J by 4 bases, with 5 bases left in between. The CDR3 totals 12 residues. Germline V lookup: CDR1 SGHTA, CDR2 FQGNSA. CDR3 DNA: TGTGCCAGCAGCTTTTTTTCAGATACGCAGTATTTT. This encodes CASSFFSDTQYF.